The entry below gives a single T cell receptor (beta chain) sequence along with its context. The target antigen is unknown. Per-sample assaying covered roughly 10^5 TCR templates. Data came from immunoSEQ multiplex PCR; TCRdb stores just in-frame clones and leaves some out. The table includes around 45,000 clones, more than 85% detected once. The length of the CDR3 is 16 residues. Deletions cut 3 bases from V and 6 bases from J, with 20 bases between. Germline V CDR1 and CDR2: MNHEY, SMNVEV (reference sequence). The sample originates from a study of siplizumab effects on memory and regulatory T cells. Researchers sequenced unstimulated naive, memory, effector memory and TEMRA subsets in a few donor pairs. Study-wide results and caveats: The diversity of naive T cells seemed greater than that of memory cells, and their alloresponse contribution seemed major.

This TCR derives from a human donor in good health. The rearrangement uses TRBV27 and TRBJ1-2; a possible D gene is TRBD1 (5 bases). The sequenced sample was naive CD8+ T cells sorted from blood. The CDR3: CASSFGGMGVGDGYTF. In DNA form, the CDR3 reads TGTGCCAGCAGTTTTGGGGGGATGGGCGTCGGGGATGGCTACACCTTC.